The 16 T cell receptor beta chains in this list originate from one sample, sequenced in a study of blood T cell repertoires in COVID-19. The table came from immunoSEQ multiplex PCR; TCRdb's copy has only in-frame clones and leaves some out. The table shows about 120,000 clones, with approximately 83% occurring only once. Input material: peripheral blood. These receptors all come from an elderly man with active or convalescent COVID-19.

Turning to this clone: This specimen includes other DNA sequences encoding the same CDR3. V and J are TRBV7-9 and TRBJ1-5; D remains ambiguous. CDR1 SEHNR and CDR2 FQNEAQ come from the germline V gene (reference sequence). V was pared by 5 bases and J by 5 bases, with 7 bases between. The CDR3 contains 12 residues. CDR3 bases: TGTGCCAGCAGCCTAACGGATCAGCCCCAGCATTTT. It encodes CASSLTDQPQHF.

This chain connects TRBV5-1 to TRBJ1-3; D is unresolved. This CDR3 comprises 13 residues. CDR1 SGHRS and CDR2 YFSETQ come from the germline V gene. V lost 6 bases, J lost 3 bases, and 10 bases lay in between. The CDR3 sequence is CASNAGYGNTIYF. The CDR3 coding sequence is TGCGCCAGCAATGCGGGTTATGGAAACACCATATATTTT.

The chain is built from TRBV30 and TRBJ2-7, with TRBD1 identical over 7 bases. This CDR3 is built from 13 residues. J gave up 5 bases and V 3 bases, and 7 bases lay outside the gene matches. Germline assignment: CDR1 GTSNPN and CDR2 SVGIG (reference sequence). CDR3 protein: CAWRNRGLHEQYF. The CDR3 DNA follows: TGTGCCTGGAGGAACAGGGGTTTACACGAGCAGTACTTC. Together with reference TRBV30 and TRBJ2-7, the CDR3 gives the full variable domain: SQTIHQWPATLVQPVGSPLSLECTVEGTSNPNLYWYRQAAGRGLQLLFYSVGIGQISSEVPQNLSASRPQDRQFILSSKKLLLSDSGFYLCAWRNRGLHEQYFGPGTRLTVT.

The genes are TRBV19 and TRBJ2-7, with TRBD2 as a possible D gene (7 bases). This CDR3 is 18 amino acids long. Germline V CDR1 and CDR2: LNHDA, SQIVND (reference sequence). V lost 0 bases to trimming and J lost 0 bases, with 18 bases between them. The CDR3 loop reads CASSIEGGGRGHSYEQYF. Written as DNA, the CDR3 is TGTGCCAGTAGTATAGAAGGCGGTGGGCGGGGGCACTCCTACGAGCAGTACTTC.

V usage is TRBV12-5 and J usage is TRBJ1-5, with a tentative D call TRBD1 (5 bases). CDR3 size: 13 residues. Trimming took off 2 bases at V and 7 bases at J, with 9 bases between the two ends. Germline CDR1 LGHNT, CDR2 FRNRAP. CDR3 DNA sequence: TGTGCTAGTGGTTTGCAGGGTCGGCAGCCCCAGCATTTT. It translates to CASGLQGRQPQHF. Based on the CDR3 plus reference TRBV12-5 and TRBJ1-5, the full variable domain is DARVTQTPRHKVTEMGQEVTMRCQPILGHNTVFWYRQTMMQGLELLAYFRNRAPLDDSGMPKDRFSAEMPDATLATLKIQPSEPRDSAVYFCASGLQGRQPQHFGDGTRLSIL.

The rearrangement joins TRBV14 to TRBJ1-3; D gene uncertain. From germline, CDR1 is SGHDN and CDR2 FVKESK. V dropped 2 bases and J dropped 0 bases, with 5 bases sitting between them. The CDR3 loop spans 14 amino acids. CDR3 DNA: TGTGCCAGCAGCCAAAGGAGCTCTGGAAACACCATATATTTT. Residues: CASSQRSSGNTIYF.

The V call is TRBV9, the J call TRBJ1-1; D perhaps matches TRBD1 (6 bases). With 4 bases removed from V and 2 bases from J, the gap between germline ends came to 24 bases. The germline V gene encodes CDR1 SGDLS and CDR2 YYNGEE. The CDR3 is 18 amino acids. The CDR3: CASSSGGVAGVPNTEAFF. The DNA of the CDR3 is TGTGCCAGCAGCTCCGGGGGGGTGGCAGGGGTCCCAAACACTGAAGCTTTCTTT.

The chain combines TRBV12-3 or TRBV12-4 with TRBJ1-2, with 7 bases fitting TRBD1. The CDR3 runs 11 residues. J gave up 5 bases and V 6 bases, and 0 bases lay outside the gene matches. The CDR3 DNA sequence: TGTGCCAGCAGCAGGGGGTATGGCTACACCTTC. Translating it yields CASSRGYGYTF.

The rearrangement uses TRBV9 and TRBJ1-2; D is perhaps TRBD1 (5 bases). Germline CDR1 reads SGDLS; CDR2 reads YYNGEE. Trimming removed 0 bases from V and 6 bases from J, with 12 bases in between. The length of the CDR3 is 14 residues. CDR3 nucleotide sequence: TGTGCCAGCAGCGTAGAAACGGTAGGGGATGGCTACACCTTC. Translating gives CASSVETVGDGYTF.

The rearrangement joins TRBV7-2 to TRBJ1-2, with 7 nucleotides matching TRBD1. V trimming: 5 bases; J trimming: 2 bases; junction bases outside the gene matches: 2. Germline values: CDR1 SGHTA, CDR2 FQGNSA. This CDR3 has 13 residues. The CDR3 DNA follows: TGTGCCAGCAGCCAGGGGGTAAACTATGGCTACACCTTC. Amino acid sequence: CASSQGVNYGYTF.

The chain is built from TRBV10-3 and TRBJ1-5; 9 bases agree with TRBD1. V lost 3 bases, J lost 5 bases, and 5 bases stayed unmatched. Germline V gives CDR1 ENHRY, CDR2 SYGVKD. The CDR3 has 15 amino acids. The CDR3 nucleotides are TGTGCCATCAGTGACCAGACAGGGGGATATCAGCCCCAGCATTTT. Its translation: CAISDQTGGYQPQHF.

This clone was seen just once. The CDR3, as DNA: TGTGCCAGCAGCTTCGGGACAGGGGGAGAGACCCAGTACTTC. Translating it yields CASSFGTGGETQYF. This chain links TRBV4-2 with TRBJ2-5; 11 bases line up with TRBD1. The CDR3 runs 14 residues. V dropped 5 bases and J dropped 4; count of bases not matched to a gene: 3. Germline loops: CDR1 LGHNA, CDR2 YNFKEQ.

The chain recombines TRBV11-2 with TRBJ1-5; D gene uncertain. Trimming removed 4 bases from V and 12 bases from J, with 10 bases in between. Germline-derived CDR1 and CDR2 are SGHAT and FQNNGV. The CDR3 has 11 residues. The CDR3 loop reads CASSSGLFQHF. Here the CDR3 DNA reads TGTGCCAGCAGCTCGGGATTGTTCCAGCATTTT.

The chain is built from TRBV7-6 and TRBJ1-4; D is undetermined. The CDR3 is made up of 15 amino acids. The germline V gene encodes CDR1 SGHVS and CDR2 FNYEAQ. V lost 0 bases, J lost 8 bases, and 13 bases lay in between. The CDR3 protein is CASSLAKELREKLFF. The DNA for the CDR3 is TGTGCCAGCAGCTTAGCGAAGGAGTTACGGGAAAAACTGTTTTTT.

CDR3 nucleotide sequence: TGTGCCAGCAGCTCTAAGACTAGCAGGATAGGAGAGACCCAGTACTTC. Translation: CASSSKTSRIGETQYF. The gene calls are TRBV7-6 and TRBJ2-5, with 7 positions matching TRBD2. V gave up 4 bases and J gave up 4 bases; unmatched junction bases: 12. Germline CDR1 and CDR2: SGHVS and FNYEAQ. This CDR3 spans 16 amino acids.

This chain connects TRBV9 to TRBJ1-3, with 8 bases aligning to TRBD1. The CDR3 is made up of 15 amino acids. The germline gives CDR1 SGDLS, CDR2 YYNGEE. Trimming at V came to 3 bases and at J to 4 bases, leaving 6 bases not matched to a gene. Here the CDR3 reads CASSESTGVGNTIYF. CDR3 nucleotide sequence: TGTGCCAGCAGCGAATCGACAGGGGTGGGAAACACCATATATTTT. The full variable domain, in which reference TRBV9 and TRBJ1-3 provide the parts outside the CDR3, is DSGVTQTPKHLITATGQRVTLRCSPRSGDLSVYWYQQSLDQGLQFLIQYYNGEERAKGNILERFSAQQFPDLHSELNLSSLELGDSALYFCASSESTGVGNTIYFGEGSWLTVV.